This passage covers 14 T cell receptor beta chains from one sample sequenced in a study of identical twins. MiXCR, run by TCRdb on the 5' RACE reads, gives a single entry per CDR3 protein. Here the sample spans around 570,000 distinct CDR3 sequences, 9.5% to 10% being singletons. This sample also belongs to another study, concerning yellow fever vaccine responses in identical twins.

The source material was PBMCs. These receptors came from a woman aged 18-29 years in good health.

This clonotype was recorded many times. CDR3 loop: CSVVGLSGSYEQYF. For the CDR3, the DNA is TGCAGCGTTGTAGGCTTATCGGGCTCCTACGAGCAGTACTTC. V and J are TRBV29-1 and TRBJ2-7; D not resolved. The V end was cut by 4 bases, the J end by 0 bases, with 13 bases between. The CDR3 is 14 amino acids. Germline V gene lookup returns CDR1 SQVTM and CDR2 ANQGSEA.

This clonotype occurred many times. The chain has TRBV15 and TRBJ2-1; 7 nucleotides agree with TRBD2. Germline V lookup: CDR1 LNHNV, CDR2 YYDKDF (reference sequence). The J segment lost 0 bases and the V segment lost 1 base, leaving 3 bases of the junction unmatched. This CDR3 region has 16 residues. The CDR3 loop is CATSRGREASYNEQFF. The CDR3, as DNA: TGTGCCACCAGCAGAGGTCGGGAGGCCTCCTACAATGAGCAGTTCTTC.

V usage is TRBV12-3 or TRBV12-4 and J usage is TRBJ2-6; D gene ambiguous. The V gene lost 3 bases and the J gene lost 1 base, with 7 bases spanning the gap. The CDR3 covers 15 residues. CDR3 bases: TGTGCCAGCAGTTTCGCCGGATCTGGGGCCAACGTCCTGACTTTC. It specifies CASSFAGSGANVLTF.

The V call is TRBV20-1, the J call TRBJ2-7; 11 positions match TRBD2. V lost 2 bases to trimming and J lost 4 bases; unmatched junction nucleotides: 4. The CDR3 runs 14 residues. Per germline, CDR1 DFQATT and CDR2 SNEGSKA (reference sequence). The CDR3 loop reads CSARPLAGGYEQYF. CDR3 DNA: TGCAGTGCTAGACCCTTAGCGGGAGGGTACGAGCAGTACTTC.

This clonotype was seen a few times. The CDR3 DNA is TGTGCCAGCAGCCCACTAGCGGGCAACACAGATACGCAGTATTTT. As protein: CASSPLAGNTDTQYF. This sequence joins TRBV6-1 and TRBJ2-3; TRBD2 matches at 9 bases. CDR1 is MNHNS and CDR2 is SASEGT in the germline V gene. The CDR3 runs 15 residues. V lost 6 bases, J lost 2 bases, and 6 bases stayed unmatched.

This sequence joins TRBV29-1 and TRBJ1-2; TRBD1 matches at 8 bases. V lost 7 bases and J lost 7; bases outside the gene matches: 8. Germline CDR1 reads SQVTM; CDR2 reads ANQGSEA. The CDR3 is 12 amino acids. The CDR3 sequence is CSAKLTGGGYTF. The CDR3 coding sequence is TGCAGCGCCAAGCTAACAGGGGGTGGCTACACCTTC.

CDR3 amino acids: CASSQYPRTSGRGLDNEQFF. The CDR3 nucleotides read TGCGCCAGCAGCCAATACCCCCGGACTAGCGGGAGGGGACTCGACAATGAGCAGTTCTTC. J is TRBJ2-1 and V is TRBV4-3, with 15 bases that match TRBD2. J gave up 5 bases and V 2 bases, and 13 bases lay outside the gene matches. This CDR3 comprises 20 residues. The germline CDR1 and CDR2 sequences are LGHNA and YSLEER.

A few counts support this clonotype. The gene calls are TRBV5-6 and TRBJ2-7; D is perhaps TRBD2 (5 bases). Germline assignment: CDR1 SGHDT and CDR2 YYEEEE. The germline V and J ends were trimmed by 1 base and 1 base, with 21 bases remaining between them. The CDR3 runs to 18 residues. CDR3 nucleotides: TGTGCCAGCAGCTTGTATCTCCGGCCGGACTCCTTTTCCTACGAGCAGTACTTC. This translates into CASSLYLRPDSFSYEQYF.

This clonotype was detected many times. The chain is built from TRBV10-3 and TRBJ2-6; D call uncertain. This CDR3 is built from 17 residues. The germline gives CDR1 ENHRY, CDR2 SYGVKD. Trimming removed 5 bases at V and 0 bases at J, with 14 bases between. CDR3 amino acids: CAISKWSVSSGANVLTF. The CDR3 nucleotides are TGTGCCATCAGTAAGTGGAGCGTGAGCTCTGGGGCCAACGTCCTGACTTTC.

This clonotype was found a few times. V is TRBV5-1 and J is TRBJ2-5; TRBD1 might be the D (6 bases). CDR3 length equals 16 residues. Trimming left V 1 base short and J 4 bases short, with 17 bases between. Germline CDR1 and CDR2: SGHRS and YFSETQ. CDR3 region: CASSLSTGATRETQYF. The CDR3 DNA reads as TGCGCCAGCAGCTTGTCGACAGGCGCCACCAGAGAGACCCAGTACTTC.

This clonotype came up a few times. J is TRBJ2-4 and V is TRBV20-1, with 11 bases that match TRBD2. V lost 6 bases, J lost 8 bases, and 12 bases stayed unmatched. Germline CDR1 reads DFQATT; CDR2 reads SNEGSKA (reference sequence). This CDR3 comprises 15 residues. The CDR3 nucleotides are TGCAGTGCCGGGGACCTAGCGGGAGGTGGAGACATTCAGTACTTC. It translates to CSAGDLAGGGDIQYF.

In its sample, this clonotype was seen many times. V gene TRBV6-1 combines with J gene TRBJ2-7, with 11 bases fitting TRBD1. V dropped 6 bases and J dropped 4; count of bases not matched to a gene: 8. Germline V gene sequence: CDR1 MNHNS, CDR2 SASEGT. CDR3 length: 15 amino acids. CDR3 in amino acids: CASRLQGQGAYEQYF. The CDR3 region has the DNA TGTGCCAGCAGACTGCAAGGACAGGGGGCTTACGAGCAGTACTTC.

The CDR3 DNA is TGCAGCGTTGGTGTGGTGGAGGGTCCGCAGTACTTC. It translates to CSVGVVEGPQYF. The chain combines TRBV29-1 with TRBJ2-7; possibly TRBD2 for D (6 bases). Trimming shortened V by 4 bases and J by 9 bases, and 16 bases separated the two germline ends. This CDR3 is 12 amino acids long. Germline loops: CDR1 SQVTM, CDR2 ANQGSEA.

This clonotype was counted many times. The J gene is TRBJ2-5, the V gene TRBV18; D uncertain. The germline V gene encodes CDR1 KGHSH and CDR2 LQKENI. V lost 6 bases and J 3 bases, leaving 8 bases between the germline ends. The CDR3 spans 12 residues. This CDR3 is CASSATEETQYF. The CDR3 DNA reads TGTGCCAGCTCGGCAACCGAAGAGACCCAGTACTTC.